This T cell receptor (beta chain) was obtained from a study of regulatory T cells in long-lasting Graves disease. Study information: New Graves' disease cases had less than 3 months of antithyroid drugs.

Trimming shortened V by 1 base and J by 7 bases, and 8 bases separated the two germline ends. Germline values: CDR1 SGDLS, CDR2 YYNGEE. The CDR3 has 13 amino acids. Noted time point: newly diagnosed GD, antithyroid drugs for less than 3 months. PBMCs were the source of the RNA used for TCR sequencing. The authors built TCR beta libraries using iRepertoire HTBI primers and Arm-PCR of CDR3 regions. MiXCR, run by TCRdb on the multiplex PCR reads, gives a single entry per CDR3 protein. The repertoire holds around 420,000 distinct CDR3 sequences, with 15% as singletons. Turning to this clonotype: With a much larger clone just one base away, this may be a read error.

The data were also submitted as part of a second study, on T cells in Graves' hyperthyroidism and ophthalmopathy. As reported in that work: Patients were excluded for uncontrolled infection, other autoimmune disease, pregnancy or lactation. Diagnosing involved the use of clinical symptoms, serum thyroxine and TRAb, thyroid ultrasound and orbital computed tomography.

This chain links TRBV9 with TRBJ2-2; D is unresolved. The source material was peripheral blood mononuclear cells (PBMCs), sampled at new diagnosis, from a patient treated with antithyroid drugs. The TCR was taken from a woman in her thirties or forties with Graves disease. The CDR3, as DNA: TGTGCCAGCAGCGTAAGGAGAAGCGGGGAGCTGTTTTTT. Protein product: CASSVRRSGELFF.